The 18 T cell receptor beta chains below all came from one sample that was sequenced in a study of blood T cell repertoires in COVID-19. Data came from immunoSEQ multiplex PCR; TCRdb stores just in-frame clones and leaves some out. The repertoire holds under 200,000 clones, with around 89% as singletons. Sequenced input: peripheral blood. The source is a man in his fifties or sixties who had recovered from COVID-19.

This clone has a handful of counts. The CDR3 nucleotides read TGTGCCAGTAGTATGGGCCAGGGAAGTTCCTACGAGCAGTACTTC. Protein product: CASSMGQGSSYEQYF. J is TRBJ2-7 and V is TRBV19; a possible D gene is TRBD1 (5 bases). Per the germline V gene, CDR1 is LNHDA and CDR2 is SQIVND (reference sequence). V lost 3 bases to trimming and J lost 1 base, with 13 bases between them. The CDR3 sequence is 15 residues long.

CDR3 coding DNA: TGTGCCAGCAGTTTTAGCCAGAACAGGGTAAACGGGGAGCTGTTTTTT. Translating it yields CASSFSQNRVNGELFF. The chain links TRBV6-5 to TRBJ2-2; TRBD1 is a possible D gene (6 bases). V lost 4 bases, J lost 7 bases, and 19 bases lay in between. Germline CDR1 reads MNHEY; CDR2 reads SVGAGI. There are 16 residues in the CDR3.

The DNA of the CDR3 is TGTGCCAGCAGCTTAGTAGGAGGGGGGGGTTACGAGCAGTACTTC. Translating gives CASSLVGGGGYEQYF. The V and J genes are TRBV7-2 and TRBJ2-7; D might be TRBD2 (7 bases). The CDR3 loop spans 15 amino acids. Trimming took off 1 base at V and 4 bases at J, with 14 bases between the two ends. Germline V gene data show CDR1 as SGHTA and CDR2 as FQGNSA. The full variable domain, completed using reference TRBV7-2 and TRBJ2-7, is GAGVSQSPSNKVTEKGKDVELRCDPISGHTALYWYRQSLGQGLEFLIYFQGNSAPDKSGLPSDRFSAERTGGSVSTLTIQRTQQEDSAVYLCASSLVGGGGYEQYFGPGTRLTVT.

The genes are TRBV7-9 and TRBJ2-7, with D perhaps TRBD1 (5 bases). V gave up 6 bases and J gave up 2 bases, with 14 bases separating them. The CDR3 consists of 14 residues. The germline V gene has CDR1 SEHNR and CDR2 FQNEAQ (reference sequence). In nucleotides, the CDR3 is TGTGCCAGCAGGCAATCCACAGGCACCTACGAGCAGTACTTC. Its translation is CASRQSTGTYEQYF.

V gene TRBV24-1 combines with J gene TRBJ2-2; D is possibly TRBD1 (5 bases). V lost 0 bases and J 7 bases, leaving 11 bases between the germline ends. This CDR3 has 15 residues. From germline, CDR1 is KGHDR and CDR2 SFDVKD. Here the CDR3 reads CATSDLNRSNGELFF. The CDR3 DNA sequence: TGTGCCACCAGTGATTTGAACAGGTCCAACGGGGAGCTGTTTTTT.

The chain joins TRBV19 to TRBJ2-7; D gene ambiguous. Germline CDR1 reads LNHDA; CDR2 reads SQIVND (reference sequence). The CDR3 extends over 14 amino acids. Trimming cost V 5 bases and J 0 bases, with 11 bases left between them. The CDR3 nucleotides are TGTGCCAGTAGTGCCCCGAGTTACTCCTACGAGCAGTACTTC. Its translation is CASSAPSYSYEQYF.

The chain couples TRBV9 to TRBJ2-1; 10 bases match TRBD2. The V segment lost 2 bases and the J segment 2 bases; nucleotides outside the gene matches: 7. This CDR3 region has 17 residues. The germline V gene has CDR1 SGDLS and CDR2 YYNGEE. The CDR3 region is CASSVASGRLPYNEQFF. The CDR3 DNA follows: TGTGCCAGCAGCGTTGCTAGCGGGAGATTGCCCTACAATGAGCAGTTCTTC.

The chain is built from TRBV6-5 and TRBJ2-1, with 9 bases fitting TRBD1. The CDR3 spans 13 residues. Looked up from germline, CDR1 is MNHEY and CDR2 is SVGAGI. After removal of 10 bases from V and 6 bases from J, the junction contained 7 bases not matched to a gene. Here the CDR3 reads CATGQGWVNEQFF. Here the CDR3 DNA reads TGTGCCACCGGACAGGGGTGGGTCAATGAGCAGTTCTTC.

The chain has TRBV19 and TRBJ1-2, with 8 bases identical to TRBD1. Unmatched junction bases numbered 4, after V lost 5 bases and J lost 2 bases. Germline lookup yields CDR1 LNHDA and CDR2 SQIVND (reference sequence). This CDR3 spans 14 amino acids. The CDR3 here is CASSPGTGNYGYTF. The CDR3 DNA reads TGTGCCAGTAGTCCAGGGACAGGCAACTATGGCTACACCTTC.

The chain links TRBV24-1 to TRBJ2-3, with 12 bases identical to TRBD2. CDR3 length equals 16 residues. CDR1 is KGHDR and CDR2 is SFDVKD in the germline V gene. V lost 4 bases, J lost 6 bases, and 7 bases stayed unmatched. CDR3 residues: CATSDRLAGAGDTQYF. CDR3 nucleotide sequence: TGTGCCACCAGTGACCGACTAGCGGGGGCGGGGGATACGCAGTATTTT.

The chain uses TRBV6-2 or TRBV6-3 and TRBJ2-5; 8 bases fit TRBD2. Germline CDR1 MNHEY, CDR2 SVGEGT. J lost 4 bases, V lost 6 bases, and 7 bases had no gene match. The CDR3 length is 14 residues. The CDR3 DNA is TGTGCCAGCAGCACCGGGACTAGGGCAGAGACCCAGTACTTC. Amino acid sequence: CASSTGTRAETQYF.

The rearrangement uses TRBV9 and TRBJ1-6; 8 nucleotides match TRBD1. Losses at the gene ends were 2 bases for V and 5 bases for J; bases not matched to a gene: 3. The CDR3 runs to 15 residues. Looked up from germline, CDR1 is SGDLS and CDR2 is YYNGEE. CDR3 coding DNA: TGTGCCAGCAGCGTGTCGACAGGGGATAATTCACCCCTCCACTTT. It is translated as CASSVSTGDNSPLHF.

This rearrangement joins TRBV7-2 to TRBJ1-6, with 7 positions matching TRBD1. Germline V gene lookup returns CDR1 SGHTA and CDR2 FQGNSA. The CDR3 is made up of 15 amino acids. With 5 bases clipped from V and 4 bases from J, the junction kept 5 bases outside the gene matches. CDR3 in DNA: TGTGCCAGCAGCCCAAGGGACAGATATAATTCACCCCTCCACTTT. It specifies CASSPRDRYNSPLHF.

This rearrangement joins TRBV5-6 to TRBJ1-2, with 9 bases matching TRBD1. The CDR3 length is 16 residues. The germline V gene encodes CDR1 SGHDT and CDR2 YYEEEE. Losses at the gene ends were 2 bases for V and 1 base for J; bases not matched to a gene: 6. The CDR3 spells CASSLQGARINYGYTF. The DNA for the CDR3 is TGTGCCAGCAGCTTACAGGGGGCCCGGATTAACTATGGCTACACCTTC. Looking up the rest from reference TRBV5-6 and TRBJ1-2 gives the full variable domain: DAGVTQSPTHLIKTRGQQVTLRCSPKSGHDTVSWYQQALGQGPQFIFQYYEEEERQRGNFPDRFSGHQFPNYSSELNVNALLLGDSALYLCASSLQGARINYGYTFGSGTRLTVV.

The chain has TRBV7-9 and TRBJ1-2; 10 bases are shared with TRBD1. CDR3 size: 16 residues. The J segment lost 8 bases and the V segment lost 5 bases, leaving 14 bases of the junction unmatched. CDR1 and CDR2 (germline): SEHNR, FQNEAQ (reference sequence). The CDR3 loop reads CASSARAPGQGNGYTF. CDR3 coding DNA: TGTGCCAGCAGCGCTAGGGCCCCGGGACAGGGGAACGGCTACACCTTC.

The chain employs TRBV2 and TRBJ2-2; possibly TRBD1 for D (6 bases). The V gene lost 5 bases and the J gene lost 6 bases, with 16 bases spanning the gap. Per germline, CDR1 SNHLY and CDR2 FYNNEI. The CDR3 spans 15 residues. The CDR3 spells CASSTGSRTAGELFF. CDR3 DNA sequence: TGTGCCAGCAGTACAGGGTCAAGGACAGCCGGGGAGCTGTTTTTT.

This CDR3 is CASSSLGLAASYEQYF. As DNA, the CDR3 is TGTGCCAGCAGCTCCCTGGGACTAGCGGCCTCCTACGAGCAGTACTTC. This sequence joins TRBV13 and TRBJ2-7; 11 positions match TRBD2. Trimming at V came to 4 bases and at J to 0 bases, leaving 5 bases not matched to a gene. Looked up from germline, CDR1 is PRHDT and CDR2 is FYEKMQ (reference sequence). The CDR3 length is 16 residues. Full variable domain (remainder filled in from reference TRBV13 and TRBJ2-7): AAGVIQSPRHLIKEKRETATLKCYPIPRHDTVYWYQQGPGQDPQFLISFYEKMQSDKGSIPDRFSAQQFSDYHSELNMSSLELGDSALYFCASSSLGLAASYEQYFGPGTRLTVT.

CDR3 sequence (DNA): TGCAGCGTTGCTGGGTTTGTTGCGAGGGCAGTCGGGGTAGATACGCAGTATTTT. This encodes CSVAGFVARAVGVDTQYF. The chain carries TRBV29-1 and TRBJ2-3; weak D call: TRBD2 (5 bases). The length of the CDR3 is 18 residues. The V end lost 4 bases, the J end lost 5 bases, and 28 bases lay between the germline ends. Germline V CDR1 and CDR2: SQVTM, ANQGSEA.